One sample yielded the 30 T cell receptor beta chains listed below, sequenced in a study of shared clonotypes between healthy human individuals. Data came from immunoSEQ multiplex PCR; TCRdb stores just in-frame clones and leaves some out. The data contain roughly 400,000 clones, just over 95% of them seen just once; the ten biggest clones take up approximately 0.3%. The sequenced sample consisted of memory CD8+ T cells sorted from blood. Subset reported: CD45RO+ cells pooled with CCR7-negative TemRA cells. The receptor source for this set is a man aged 30 to 45 in good health.

This chain links TRBV18 with TRBJ2-3, with TRBD2 identical over 9 bases. Losses at the gene ends were 8 bases for V and 4 bases for J; bases not matched to a gene: 10. Germline values: CDR1 KGHSH, CDR2 LQKENI. The CDR3 is 15 amino acids. CDR3 nucleotides: TGTGCCAGCCCTTTAGCGGGAGTTGGGCCAGATACGCAGTATTTT. Encoded protein: CASPLAGVGPDTQYF.

The chain is built from TRBV9 and TRBJ2-2, with D tentatively TRBD2 (5 bases). CDR1 is SGDLS, CDR2 YYNGEE, per germline. Trimming pared 5 bases from V and 4 bases from J, leaving 15 bases between. The CDR3 has 15 amino acids. CDR3 in DNA: TGTGCCAGCAGGGAACTTGAGAGCGGCACCGGGGAGCTGTTTTTT. Translated: CASRELESGTGELFF.

This clone was recorded once. The V gene is TRBV11-2, the J gene TRBJ2-1; D is unresolved. Looked up from germline, CDR1 is SGHAT and CDR2 is FQNNGV. V dropped 0 bases and J dropped 1 base, with 7 bases sitting between them. This CDR3 comprises 15 residues. CDR3 in amino acids: CASSLEVSSYNEQFF. CDR3 nucleotide sequence: TGTGCCAGCAGCTTAGAAGTTAGTTCCTACAATGAGCAGTTCTTC.

This sequence joins TRBV4-2 and TRBJ2-3; D tentatively reads TRBD1 or TRBD2 (5 bases each). Germline assignment: CDR1 LGHNA and CDR2 YNFKEQ. Trimming removed 1 base from V and 5 bases from J, with 13 bases in between. This CDR3 contains 15 residues. CDR3 sequence reads: CASSQVEGKRDTQYF. The CDR3 bases are TGTGCCAGCAGCCAAGTTGAGGGGAAGAGAGATACGCAGTATTTT.

Regarding this clone: Additional DNA sequences in this sample encode the identical CDR3. The CDR3 DNA reads TGTGCCAGCTCACCGGGGAGCGAGCAGTACTTC. Translation: CASSPGSEQYF. V and J are TRBV18 and TRBJ2-7, with TRBD2 as a possible D gene (5 bases). CDR1 is KGHSH, CDR2 LQKENI, per germline. Trimming pared 3 bases from V and 6 bases from J, leaving 6 bases between. This CDR3 is built from 11 residues.

The J gene is TRBJ2-1, the V gene TRBV20-1; D call uncertain. CDR1 DFQATT and CDR2 SNEGSKA come from the germline V gene (reference sequence). The ends were cut back, 8 bases at V and 7 bases at J, with 6 bases in the middle. This CDR3 has 9 residues. The CDR3 loop is CSIKNEQFF. The CDR3 bases are TGCAGTATAAAAAATGAGCAGTTCTTC.

The V and J genes are TRBV30 and TRBJ2-7, with D possibly TRBD1 on 6 matching bases. Germline CDR1 GTSNPN, CDR2 SVGIG (reference sequence). V shed 0 bases and J shed 0 bases, with 9 bases lying between them. This CDR3 spans 14 amino acids. The CDR3 loop is CAWSVLDSSYEQYF. CDR3 nucleotides: TGTGCCTGGAGTGTACTGGACAGCTCCTACGAGCAGTACTTC.

The chain has TRBV28 and TRBJ1-3; D unresolved. This CDR3 is built from 13 residues. Germline assignment: CDR1 MDHEN and CDR2 SYDVKM. The V end lost 2 bases, the J end lost 7 bases, and 9 bases lay between the germline ends. The CDR3 DNA follows: TGTGCCAGCAGTTTACGTTTTCGGAACACCATATATTTT. Protein product: CASSLRFRNTIYF.

The chain couples TRBV27 to TRBJ2-1; D is uncertain. CDR1 is MNHEY and CDR2 is SMNVEV in the germline V gene (reference sequence). The length of the CDR3 is 12 residues. The V and J ends lost 4 bases and 7 bases respectively, with 8 bases between them. CDR3 loop: CASSSGWNEQFF. DNA for the CDR3: TGTGCCAGCAGTTCGGGCTGGAATGAGCAGTTCTTC.

The chain couples TRBV5-1 to TRBJ1-1; 7 nucleotides match TRBD1. Per the germline V gene, CDR1 is SGHRS and CDR2 is YFSETQ. Trimming removed 4 bases from V and 0 bases from J; junction bases left unmatched: 9. CDR3 length equals 16 residues. CDR3 sequence: CASSQGTDILNTEAFF. The DNA of the CDR3 is TGCGCCAGCAGCCAGGGGACAGACATATTGAACACTGAAGCTTTCTTT.

The chain links TRBV19 to TRBJ1-2; no reliable D call. The V end was cut by 4 bases, the J end by 3 bases, with 6 bases between. The CDR3 contains 12 residues. Germline CDR1 and CDR2: LNHDA and SQIVND (reference sequence). This CDR3 reads CASSTGHYGYTF. CDR3 DNA sequence: TGTGCCAGTAGTACAGGCCACTATGGCTACACCTTC.

The V gene is TRBV19, the J gene TRBJ2-7, with D possibly TRBD2 on 6 matching bases. V was cut by 5 bases and J by 2 bases, with 10 bases left in between. This CDR3 is built from 13 residues. The germline V gene has CDR1 LNHDA and CDR2 SQIVND (reference sequence). CDR3 amino acids: CASSVGLTYEQYF. As DNA, the CDR3 is TGTGCCAGTAGTGTGGGACTTACCTACGAGCAGTACTTC.

About this clone itself: This same CDR3 is encoded by further DNA sequences in the sample. V and J are TRBV6-1 and TRBJ1-5, with a possible D match to TRBD1 (5 bases). Between the trimmed V and J ends, which lost 8 bases and 2 bases, there was a span of 7 bases. Germline values: CDR1 MNHNS, CDR2 SASEGT. CDR3 length equals 12 residues. Here the CDR3 reads CASRGGNQPQHF. The CDR3 bases are TGTGCCAGCCGGGGCGGCAATCAGCCCCAGCATTTT.

This clone was counted a single time. This rearrangement joins TRBV28 to TRBJ1-4; 7 bases map to TRBD1. The CDR3 contains 18 residues. Germline-derived CDR1 and CDR2 are MDHEN and SYDVKM. The J segment lost 5 bases and the V segment lost 7 bases, leaving 19 bases of the junction unmatched. This chain's CDR3 is CASIDTGAKPKGNEKLFF. The CDR3 DNA reads as TGTGCCAGCATTGATACAGGGGCCAAACCCAAGGGAAATGAAAAACTGTTTTTT.

The chain links TRBV7-9 to TRBJ2-7; the match to TRBD1 covers 9 bases. The germline V gene has CDR1 SEHNR and CDR2 FQNEAQ (reference sequence). J was trimmed by 4 bases and V by 0 bases; bases with no gene match: 7. This CDR3 has 16 amino acids. Here the CDR3 DNA reads TGTGCCAGCAGCTTAGCCCCGGGACAGGGTTTTTACGAGCAGTACTTC. Amino acids: CASSLAPGQGFYEQYF.

The V call is TRBV6-5, the J call TRBJ1-1, with D hard to call. CDR1 MNHEY and CDR2 SVGAGI come from the germline V gene. Trimming took 0 bases from V and 8 from J, leaving 13 bases between them. The CDR3 covers 14 residues. CDR3 region: CASSYSNPGVEAFF. The CDR3 nucleotides are TGTGCCAGCAGTTACTCGAATCCCGGAGTAGAAGCTTTCTTT.

The chain links TRBV30 to TRBJ2-3, with D perhaps TRBD2 (5 bases). Trimming removed 6 bases from V and 6 bases from J, with 19 bases in between. CDR1 GTSNPN and CDR2 SVGIG come from the germline V gene (reference sequence). The CDR3 spans 14 residues. This CDR3 reads CACPRTYNADTQYF. The CDR3 DNA reads TGTGCCTGTCCGCGGACTTATAATGCTGATACGCAGTATTTT.

The chain recombines TRBV6-1 with TRBJ2-3; TRBD2 matches 11 bases. The ends lost 5 bases at V and 0 bases at J; junction bases unmatched: 1. Germline CDR1 and CDR2: MNHNS and SASEGT. This CDR3 has 15 residues. The CDR3 coding sequence is TGTGCCAGCAGTCGGACTAGCGGGAGCACAGATACGCAGTATTTT. This gives the protein CASSRTSGSTDTQYF.

The chain links TRBV5-4 to TRBJ2-1; D is unclear. Trimming shortened V by 0 bases and J by 5 bases, and 15 bases separated the two germline ends. The CDR3 covers 16 residues. Germline V gene sequence: CDR1 SGHNT, CDR2 YYREEE (reference sequence). The CDR3 sequence is CASSLAGYITDNEQFF. As DNA, the CDR3 is TGTGCCAGCAGCTTGGCGGGTTACATCACTGACAATGAGCAGTTCTTC.

J is TRBJ2-2 and V is TRBV5-4, with D perhaps matching TRBD2 (5 bases). Germline V gene data show CDR1 as SGHNT and CDR2 as YYREEE (reference sequence). V was pared by 1 base and J by 6 bases, with 10 bases between. This CDR3 contains 14 residues. This chain's CDR3 is CASSLSLASGELFF. The CDR3 DNA follows: TGTGCCAGCAGCTTGTCGCTAGCTTCCGGGGAGCTGTTTTTT.

As regards this clone: This sample includes further DNA sequences coding for the same CDR3. V usage is TRBV28 and J usage is TRBJ2-7; no firm D call. Germline CDR1 reads MDHEN; CDR2 reads SYDVKM. The V end lost 3 bases, the J end lost 0 bases, and 3 bases lay between the germline ends. The CDR3 spans 12 residues. The CDR3: CASSLDSYEQYF. CDR3 bases: TGTGCCAGCAGTTTGGACTCCTACGAGCAGTACTTC.

Note on this clone: The sample contains more than one DNA sequence encoding this CDR3. The chain employs TRBV30 and TRBJ2-7; possibly TRBD2 for D (6 bases). Germline values: CDR1 GTSNPN, CDR2 SVGIG (reference sequence). This CDR3 spans 14 amino acids. The V end lost 0 bases, the J end lost 4 bases, and 13 bases lay between the germline ends. The CDR3 bases are TGTGCCTGGAGTGTAGGCGGGATTCGGTACGAGCAGTACTTC. This translates into CAWSVGGIRYEQYF.

The rearrangement joins TRBV30 to TRBJ2-7; D is unclear. The V end lost 0 bases, the J end lost 6 bases, and 12 bases lay between the germline ends. The CDR3 consists of 13 residues. Looked up from germline, CDR1 is GTSNPN and CDR2 is SVGIG (reference sequence). Here the CDR3 reads CAWSVRAGSEQYF. CDR3 coding DNA: TGTGCCTGGAGTGTCCGGGCTGGAAGCGAGCAGTACTTC.

V usage is TRBV28 and J usage is TRBJ2-1, with unresolved D. V gave up 2 bases and J gave up 0 bases, with 8 bases separating them. This CDR3 has 15 amino acids. From germline, CDR1 is MDHEN and CDR2 SYDVKM. The CDR3 protein is CASSLTASSYNEQFF. CDR3 in DNA: TGTGCCAGCAGTTTAACGGCTAGCTCCTACAATGAGCAGTTCTTC.

Here the CDR3 DNA reads TGCGCCAGCAGTGACAGCTCCTACGAGCAGTACTTC. Amino acid sequence: CASSDSSYEQYF. J is TRBJ2-7 and V is TRBV10-2, with D unclear. The CDR3 is 12 residues long. V lost 3 bases, J lost 0 bases, and 3 bases lay in between. The germline CDR1 and CDR2 sequences are WSHSY and SAAADI.

The chain employs TRBV20-1 and TRBJ2-5; D is unclear. Germline CDR1 DFQATT, CDR2 SNEGSKA (reference sequence). This CDR3 spans 11 amino acids. The ends were cut back, 7 bases at V and 2 bases at J, with 8 bases in the middle. The CDR3 DNA sequence: TGCAGTGGTGGTAGGCAAGAGACCCAGTACTTC. Protein sequence: CSGGRQETQYF.

The CDR3 loop reads CASSPVPGQGGDEKLFF. CDR3 nucleotide sequence: TGTGCCAGCAGTCCAGTCCCGGGACAGGGGGGGGACGAAAAACTGTTTTTT. The V call is TRBV28, the J call TRBJ1-4; 11 bases line up with TRBD1. CDR1 is MDHEN, CDR2 SYDVKM, per germline. The CDR3 runs to 17 residues. With 5 bases clipped from V and 8 bases from J, the junction kept 13 bases outside the gene matches.

This chain uses TRBV9 with TRBJ1-3; D unclear. Germline lookup yields CDR1 SGDLS and CDR2 YYNGEE. Between the trimmed V and J ends, which lost 0 bases and 1 base, there was a span of 8 bases. This CDR3 is 15 amino acids long. The CDR3 coding sequence is TGTGCCAGCAGCGTAGCTCCATTTTCTGGAAACACCATATATTTT. This codes for CASSVAPFSGNTIYF.

This clone showed up just once. This chain joins TRBV7-9 and TRBJ2-7; D not certain. The CDR3 contains 12 residues. Trimming took off 1 base at V and 6 bases at J, with 7 bases between the two ends. Germline values: CDR1 SEHNR, CDR2 FQNEAQ (reference sequence). CDR3 loop: CASSLGVSEQYF. The DNA for the CDR3 is TGTGCCAGCAGCTTAGGAGTAAGCGAGCAGTACTTC.

The CDR3 DNA follows: TGTGCCAGCAGCGCCACAGGGGGTGACTATGGCTACACCTTC. Amino acids: CASSATGGDYGYTF. The chain joins TRBV9 to TRBJ1-2, with 8 bases that match TRBD1. Unmatched junction bases numbered 4, after V lost 3 bases and J lost 3 bases. The CDR3 consists of 14 residues. CDR1 and CDR2 from the germline V gene are SGDLS and YYNGEE.